The present T cell receptor beta chain was sequenced within a study of T cells in Graves' hyperthyroidism and ophthalmopathy. About 10 ml of fresh peripheral blood supplied the PBMCs. The source material, RNA transcripts, was used to amplify TCR beta CDR3 regions. TCR CDR3 regions were first amplified by RT-PCR with HTBI primers. TCRdb itself ran the multiplex PCR reads through MiXCR, one entry per CDR3 protein. The data show 300,000 to 450,000 distinct CDR3 sequences, with about 17% seen just once and around 35% held by the top ten. The V and J ends lost 6 bases and 4 bases, in that order; junction bases with no gene match: 7. The germline V gene encodes CDR1 LNHDA and CDR2 SQIVND (reference sequence). The CDR3 is made up of 15 amino acids.

Sequenced: blood. This sequence originates from a woman under 40 with Graves' hyperthyroidism that later progressed to Graves' ophthalmopathy. This chain uses TRBV19 with TRBJ2-5; 11 bases fit TRBD1. The CDR3 here is CASSHGQGAGETQYF. The DNA of the CDR3 is TGTGCCAGTAGCCACGGACAGGGGGCTGGAGAGACCCAGTACTTC. The full variable domain, completed using reference TRBV19 and TRBJ2-5, is DGGITQSPKYLFRKEGQNVTLSCEQNLNHDAMYWYRQDPGQGLRLIYYSQIVNDFQKGDIAEGYSVSREKKESFPLTVTSAQKNPTAFYLCASSHGQGAGETQYFGPGTRLLVL.